The clone carrying this TCR beta chain occurred a few times. Its matching antigen is unknown. CDR3 length: 14 amino acids. Germline V gives CDR1 GTSNPN, CDR2 SVGIG (reference sequence). V lost 2 bases to trimming and J lost 6 bases; unmatched junction nucleotides: 6. iRepertoire HTBI primers and Arm-PCR of CDR3 regions built TCR beta libraries. One entry per CDR3 protein, called by TCRdb with MiXCR from the multiplex PCR reads. The repertoire consists of a few hundred thousand distinct CDR3 sequences, with around 15% occurring once and the leading ten covering approximately 30%. The data belong to a study of regulatory T cells in long-lasting Graves disease. Broader study findings: Persistent-disease Graves' patients showed less TCR diversity than new cases. Because few samples were included, accuracy may have been lower.

Specified time point: newly diagnosed GD, antithyroid drugs for less than 3 months. PBMC RNA served as the TCR library source. The same data also contributed to another study, on T cells in Graves' hyperthyroidism and ophthalmopathy. That paper states: Used for diagnoses were clinical symptoms, serum thyroxine and TRAb, thyroid ultrasound and orbital computed tomography.

V gene TRBV30 combines with J gene TRBJ1-4; 7 bases are shared with TRBD1. This specimen was peripheral blood mononuclear cells (PBMCs), taken at new diagnosis, from a patient treated with antithyroid drugs. The TCR originated in a man aged 35 to 55 with Graves disease. The DNA of the CDR3 is TGTGCCTGGAGTAACAGGGGTAATGATGAAAAACTGTTTTTT. Protein sequence: CAWSNRGNDEKLFF.